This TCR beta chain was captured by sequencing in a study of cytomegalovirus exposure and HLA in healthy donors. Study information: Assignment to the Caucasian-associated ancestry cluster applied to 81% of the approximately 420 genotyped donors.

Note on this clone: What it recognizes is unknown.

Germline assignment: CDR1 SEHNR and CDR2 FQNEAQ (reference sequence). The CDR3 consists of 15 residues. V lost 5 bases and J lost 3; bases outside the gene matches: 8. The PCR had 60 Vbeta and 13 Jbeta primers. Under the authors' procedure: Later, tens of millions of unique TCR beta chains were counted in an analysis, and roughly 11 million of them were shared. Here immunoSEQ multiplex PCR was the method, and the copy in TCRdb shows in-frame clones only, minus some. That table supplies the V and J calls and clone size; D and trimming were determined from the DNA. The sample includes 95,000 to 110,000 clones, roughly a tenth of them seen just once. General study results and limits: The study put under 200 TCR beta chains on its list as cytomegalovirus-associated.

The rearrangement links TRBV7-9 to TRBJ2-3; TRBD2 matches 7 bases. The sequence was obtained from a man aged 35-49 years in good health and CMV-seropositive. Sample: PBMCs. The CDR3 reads CASSKDGGGTDTQYF. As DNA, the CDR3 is TGTGCCAGCAGCAAAGATGGGGGAGGGACAGATACGCAGTATTTT.